What follows are 32 T cell receptor beta chains derived from one specimen sequenced in a study of cytomegalovirus exposure and HLA in healthy donors. Amplification used 60 Vbeta primers and 13 Jbeta primers. Generated by immunoSEQ multiplex PCR, the TCRdb table keeps only in-frame clones and is missing some. The sample holds approximately 84,000 clones, approximately 71% seen once. Input material: PBMCs. Source of these receptors: a middle-aged man in good health and CMV-seronegative.

V is TRBV30 and J is TRBJ2-7; 9 positions agree with TRBD1. The germline V gene has CDR1 GTSNPN and CDR2 SVGIG (reference sequence). V lost 4 bases, J lost 5 bases, and 9 bases stayed unmatched. The CDR3 runs to 14 residues. The CDR3 DNA is TGTGCCTGGATCCCCGGGACAGGGTGGCACGAGCAGTACTTC. Protein product: CAWIPGTGWHEQYF.

The genes are TRBV4-2 and TRBJ2-6, with D possibly matching TRBD2 (5 bases). V was shortened by 1 base and J by 0 bases, with 7 bases between the two germline ends. CDR1 is LGHNA, CDR2 YNFKEQ, per germline. The CDR3 has 16 amino acids. DNA of the CDR3: TGTGCCAGCAGCCAAGCTCGGGGCTCTGGGGCCAACGTCCTGACTTTC. Residues: CASSQARGSGANVLTF.

This clone showed up just a few times. J is TRBJ1-5 and V is TRBV27; D unresolved. Trimming took off 4 bases at V and 0 bases at J, with 10 bases between the two ends. Germline-derived CDR1 and CDR2 are MNHEY and SMNVEV (reference sequence). The CDR3 runs to 15 residues. CDR3 nucleotides: TGTGCCAGCAGTTCCTCCCGGGATAGCAATCAGCCCCAGCATTTT. This sequence encodes CASSSSRDSNQPQHF.

In its sample, this clone was seen a few times. The chain recombines TRBV28 with TRBJ1-5; D gene uncertain. The CDR3 runs to 15 residues. V dropped 7 bases and J dropped 0 bases, with 13 bases sitting between them. CDR1 is MDHEN and CDR2 is SYDVKM in the germline V gene. The CDR3 region is CASIPAANSNQPQHF. Here the CDR3 DNA reads TGTGCCAGCATCCCCGCGGCGAATAGCAATCAGCCCCAGCATTTT. Full variable domain (outside the CDR3, taken from reference TRBV28 and TRBJ1-5): DVKVTQSSRYLVKRTGEKVFLECVQDMDHENMFWYRQDPGLGLRLIYFSYDVKMKEKGDIPEGYSVSREKKERFSLILESASTNQTSMYLCASIPAANSNQPQHFGDGTRLSIL.

This chain links TRBV2 with TRBJ1-4; maybe TRBD1 (6 bases). V lost 4 bases and J lost 7, with 10 bases in between. This CDR3 contains 13 residues. In germline, CDR1 is SNHLY, CDR2 FYNNEI. CDR3 in amino acids: CASSATGFEKLFF. CDR3 in DNA: TGTGCCAGCAGTGCAACAGGGTTTGAAAAACTGTTTTTT.

The chain joins TRBV27 to TRBJ2-1; D gene uncertain. The CDR3 covers 14 residues. Germline-derived CDR1 and CDR2 are MNHEY and SMNVEV (reference sequence). V was cut by 2 bases and J by 4 bases, with 9 bases left in between. CDR3 coding DNA: TGTGCCAGCAGTTTAGTCGGCGGTTACAATGAGCAGTTCTTC. Amino acid sequence: CASSLVGGYNEQFF.

The chain uses TRBV19 and TRBJ1-1, with D hard to call. CDR3 length: 11 amino acids. Germline values: CDR1 LNHDA, CDR2 SQIVND (reference sequence). The CDR3 coding sequence is TGTGCGGCAAGCGTGGAGGCTGAAGCTTTCTTT. It yields the protein CAASVEAEAFF.

The V call is TRBV10-1, the J call TRBJ2-1; TRBD2 agrees at 8 bases. Germline V lookup: CDR1 WNHNN, CDR2 SYGVQD (reference sequence). Trimming removed 9 bases from V and 0 bases from J; junction bases left unmatched: 4. This CDR3 comprises 14 residues. CDR3 sequence (DNA): TGCGCCAGGCTACGGGGGGGCTCCTACAATGAGCAGTTCTTC. Residues: CARLRGGSYNEQFF.

This sequence joins TRBV7-9 and TRBJ2-7, with D perhaps matching TRBD1 (5 bases). CDR1 is SEHNR and CDR2 is FQNEAQ in the germline V gene (reference sequence). V lost 2 bases, J lost 4 bases, and 9 bases lay in between. This CDR3 has 13 residues. The CDR3 loop reads CASSLPSGYEQYF. The CDR3 DNA is TGTGCCAGCAGCTTACCGTCAGGGTACGAGCAGTACTTC.

This chain connects TRBV9 to TRBJ1-1; D might be TRBD1 (6 bases). The CDR3 is 14 residues long. The germline V gene encodes CDR1 SGDLS and CDR2 YYNGEE. V was shortened by 0 bases and J by 4 bases, with 10 bases between the two germline ends. The CDR3 is CASSVEGVPTEAFF. The CDR3 DNA sequence: TGTGCCAGCAGCGTAGAGGGGGTCCCCACTGAAGCTTTCTTT.

This chain joins TRBV10-1 and TRBJ2-3, with 10 bases matching TRBD1. With 2 bases clipped from V and 10 bases from J, the junction kept 9 bases outside the gene matches. This CDR3 comprises 15 residues. Germline assignment: CDR1 WNHNN and CDR2 SYGVQD (reference sequence). CDR3 residues: CASSERGTGDPPQYF. Written as DNA, the CDR3 is TGCGCCAGCAGTGAGCGAGGGACAGGGGATCCTCCGCAGTATTTT.

This chain uses TRBV4-1 with TRBJ1-1, with D possibly being TRBD1 (6 bases). The V gene's germline CDR1 is MGHRA and CDR2 YSYEKL. V gave up 0 bases and J gave up 0 bases, with 11 bases separating them. The CDR3 loop spans 16 amino acids. The DNA of the CDR3 is TGCGCCAGCAGCCAAGAGCCAGGGGCTATGAACACTGAAGCTTTCTTT. Its protein is CASSQEPGAMNTEAFF.

V and J are TRBV27 and TRBJ2-7; D remains ambiguous. Germline V gene lookup returns CDR1 MNHEY and CDR2 SMNVEV (reference sequence). Trimming stripped 3 bases from V and 0 bases from J, with 9 bases between. This CDR3 spans 14 amino acids. DNA for the CDR3: TGTGCCAGCAGTTTGGAGTATCGCTCCTACGAGCAGTACTTC. It specifies CASSLEYRSYEQYF.

As for this clone: At one end, the junction sequence differs from germline, possibly due to a read error. V is TRBV7-7 and J is TRBJ2-5; TRBD1 matches 7 bases. TRBJ2-7 matches the DNA end more closely, so the J call is doubtful. This CDR3 comprises 14 residues. CDR1 is SSHAT and CDR2 is FNYEAQ in the germline V gene (reference sequence). DNA for the CDR3: TGTGCTAGCAGCTTAACCGACAGGGCGACCGAGCAGTACTTC. Encoded protein: CASSLTDRATEQYF.

The CDR3 DNA reads as TGTGCCAGCAGCGTAGGGGCCAAAGTGGGAGGGACCGGGGAGCTGTTTTTT. Residues: CASSVGAKVGGTGELFF. The chain uses TRBV9 and TRBJ2-2; TRBD2 matches at 7 bases. Per germline, CDR1 SGDLS and CDR2 YYNGEE. The CDR3 runs 17 residues. Unmatched junction bases numbered 10, after V lost 0 bases and J lost 5 bases.

A note on this clone: The same CDR3 can be traced to other DNA sequences in this sample. The gene calls are TRBV18 and TRBJ2-7; maybe TRBD2 (5 bases). The CDR3 is made up of 12 amino acids. Germline CDR1 reads KGHSH; CDR2 reads LQKENI. V gave up 3 bases and J gave up 2 bases, with 5 bases separating them. The CDR3 protein is CASSPGAYEQYF. CDR3 coding DNA: TGTGCCAGCTCACCCGGGGCCTACGAGCAGTACTTC.

CDR3 nucleotide sequence: TGTGCCAGCAGTTTAGGGTCGGCTAGCGGGGGTATTCAGTACTTC. Translating gives CASSLGSASGGIQYF. The rearrangement joins TRBV28 to TRBJ2-5; 10 positions agree with TRBD2. There are 15 residues in the CDR3. Germline CDR1 is MDHEN and CDR2 is SYDVKM. V lost 2 bases, J lost 11 bases, and 11 bases stayed unmatched.

The chain is built from TRBV6-1 and TRBJ2-1; D is possibly TRBD2 (7 bases). The V end was cut by 6 bases, the J end by 5 bases, with 14 bases between. The CDR3 extends over 14 amino acids. CDR1 is MNHNS, CDR2 SASEGT, per germline. The DNA for the CDR3 is TGTGCCAGCAGACAAGGGGGGGTCGACAATGAGCAGTTCTTC. It specifies CASRQGGVDNEQFF.

The gene calls are TRBV5-1 and TRBJ2-5; D is possibly TRBD2 (6 bases). CDR1 is SGHRS, CDR2 YFSETQ, per germline. Deletions cut 0 bases from V and 6 bases from J, with 9 bases between. This CDR3 spans 13 amino acids. Here the CDR3 reads CASSLGGGKTQYF. Written as DNA, the CDR3 is TGCGCCAGCAGCTTGGGCGGAGGGAAGACCCAGTACTTC. Full variable domain (outside the CDR3, taken from reference TRBV5-1 and TRBJ2-5): KAGVTQTPRYLIKTRGQQVTLSCSPISGHRSVSWYQQTPGQGLQFLFEYFSETQRNKGNFPGRFSGRQFSNSRSEMNVSTLELGDSALYLCASSLGGGKTQYFGPGTRLLVL.

This chain connects TRBV4-1 to TRBJ1-1, with D possibly matching TRBD1 (5 bases). V was trimmed by 0 bases and J by 7 bases, leaving 12 bases between them. The CDR3 consists of 14 residues. Germline CDR1 reads MGHRA; CDR2 reads YSYEKL. For the CDR3, the DNA is TGCGCCAGCAGCCAAGAAAGGGGTGGGGATGAAGCTTTCTTT. Amino acid sequence: CASSQERGGDEAFF.

About this clone itself: One end of the junction varies from germline; a read error may be responsible. V and J are TRBV6-1 and TRBJ2-1; no clear D. The CDR3 is 11 amino acids. CDR1 and CDR2 from the germline V gene are MNHNS and SASEGT. CDR3 sequence: CASSSYNKQFF. The CDR3, as DNA: TGTGCCAGCAGTTCATACAATAAGCAGTTCTTC.

About this clone: The junction departs from the called germline gene at one end, perhaps through a read error. The chain employs TRBV6-6 and TRBJ1-5, with D perhaps TRBD1 (6 bases). This CDR3 has 14 amino acids. Germline V gene sequence: CDR1 MNHNY, CDR2 SVGAGI (reference sequence). The CDR3: CASSNGQSNQAQHF. CDR3 coding DNA: TGTGCCAGCAGTAACGGACAGAGTAATCAGGCCCAGCATTTT.

The chain links TRBV15 to TRBJ2-7, with TRBD1 identical over 10 bases. V was clipped by 0 bases and J by 3 bases; unmatched bases: 2. CDR1 LNHNV and CDR2 YYDKDF come from the germline V gene (reference sequence). This CDR3 has 15 amino acids. The CDR3 sequence: CATSRERTGGYEQYF. In DNA, the CDR3 is TGTGCCACCAGCAGAGAGCGGACAGGGGGCTACGAGCAGTACTTC.

In this sample, this clone turned up a few times. The chain recombines TRBV6-5 with TRBJ2-2; TRBD1 matches 7 bases. CDR1 MNHEY and CDR2 SVGAGI come from the germline V gene. V lost 6 bases, J lost 5 bases, and 6 bases stayed unmatched. CDR3 length equals 14 residues. CDR3 sequence: CASRDRVETGELFF. CDR3 in DNA: TGTGCCAGCAGAGACAGGGTTGAAACCGGGGAGCTGTTTTTT.

The rearrangement links TRBV29-1 to TRBJ2-7; 11 nucleotides align to TRBD1. The germline V gene encodes CDR1 SQVTM and CDR2 ANQGSEA. The CDR3 sequence is 13 residues long. J lost 7 bases, V lost 3 bases, and 5 bases had no gene match. This CDR3 reads CSVDGQGALEQYF. The DNA of the CDR3 is TGCAGCGTTGACGGACAGGGGGCGCTTGAGCAGTACTTC.

The chain carries TRBV7-9 and TRBJ2-3; D is possibly TRBD2 (6 bases). Deletions cut 4 bases from V and 1 base from J, with 15 bases between. Germline CDR1 reads SEHNR; CDR2 reads FQNEAQ (reference sequence). CDR3 length: 16 amino acids. The CDR3 DNA reads as TGTGCCAGCAGCTCGCTGACTAGAGGAGGCACAGATACGCAGTATTTT. Protein sequence: CASSSLTRGGTDTQYF.

This chain links TRBV30 with TRBJ2-5; 7 positions match TRBD2. The germline CDR1 and CDR2 sequences are GTSNPN and SVGIG (reference sequence). J lost 11 bases, V lost 0 bases, and 15 bases had no gene match. The length of the CDR3 is 15 residues. The CDR3 reads CAWSVMSGGSGLQYF. The CDR3, as DNA: TGTGCCTGGAGTGTAATGTCGGGAGGATCAGGACTTCAGTACTTC.

The rearrangement links TRBV10-2 to TRBJ1-5, with 7 bases fitting TRBD1. The germline CDR1 and CDR2 sequences are WSHSY and SAAADI. The J segment lost 8 bases and the V segment lost 7 bases, leaving 5 bases of the junction unmatched. The CDR3 contains 12 residues. CDR3 sequence reads: CASKDRDEPQHF. Here the CDR3 DNA reads TGCGCCAGCAAAGACAGGGATGAGCCCCAGCATTTT.

This rearrangement joins TRBV5-3 to TRBJ1-2, with D possibly matching TRBD1 (5 bases). TRBV5-3 is an open reading frame whose function is uncertain. The length of the CDR3 is 17 residues. Trimming cost V 2 bases and J 3 bases, with 20 bases left between them. CDR3 loop: CARSFKGPIDYHYGYTF. CDR3 DNA: TGTGCCAGAAGCTTTAAGGGGCCGATCGATTACCACTATGGCTACACCTTC.

The chain carries TRBV5-1 and TRBJ1-1; D may be TRBD1 (6 bases). The length of the CDR3 is 14 residues. V gave up 5 bases and J gave up 3 bases, with 14 bases separating them. Germline V gives CDR1 SGHRS, CDR2 YFSETQ. CDR3: CASSPGEGHTEAFF. The CDR3 DNA reads TGCGCCAGCAGTCCAGGGGAGGGGCACACTGAAGCTTTCTTT.

J is TRBJ1-2 and V is TRBV13; D gene unclear. The CDR3 has 14 amino acids. In germline, CDR1 is PRHDT, CDR2 FYEKMQ (reference sequence). Trimming cost V 5 bases and J 2 bases, with 12 bases left between them. CDR3 amino acids: CASSLRRENYGYTF. The CDR3 coding sequence is TGTGCCAGCAGCCTCCGGCGGGAAAACTATGGCTACACCTTC. The full variable domain, with the rest looked up from reference TRBV13 and TRBJ1-2, is AAGVIQSPRHLIKEKRETATLKCYPIPRHDTVYWYQQGPGQDPQFLISFYEKMQSDKGSIPDRFSAQQFSDYHSELNMSSLELGDSALYFCASSLRRENYGYTFGSGTRLTVV.

The V gene is TRBV6-1, the J gene TRBJ1-1; D remains ambiguous. CDR3 size: 14 residues. Trimming left V 1 base short and J 4 bases short, with 10 bases between. CDR1 and CDR2 (germline): MNHNS, SASEGT. CDR3 sequence (DNA): TGTGCCAGCAGTGAAGTTGTATCCGGCACTGAAGCTTTCTTT. This codes for CASSEVVSGTEAFF.